This TCR beta chain was profiled in a study of human T cells and chemical hapten exposure. Time point in this sample: patch test 3, about 24 weeks after DPC sensitization. Treatment denoted: therapeutic diphenylcyclopropenone sensitization with weekly scalp DPC. The germline V and J ends were trimmed by 4 bases and 4 bases, with 14 bases remaining between them. Germline loops: CDR1 MNHEY, CDR2 SVGEGT. The CDR3 sequence is 14 residues long. From the RACE reads, TCRdb called clonotypes with MiXCR, one entry per CDR3 protein. Seen here are some 170,000 distinct CDR3 sequences, 25% to 35% observed once, and the top ten hold 2.1%.

The specimen comprised whole blood, sampled in connection with sensitization to the hapten diphenylcyclopropenone (DPC). The source of this sequence is a woman in her late teens or twenties with alopecia areata. Some clones in this sample may be carry-over from other donors' samples. The gene calls are TRBV6-2 or TRBV6-3 and TRBJ2-7; D is unclear. Here the CDR3 DNA reads TGTGCCAGCAGTTCCCCTCGAGACGGATACGAGCAGTACTTC. Its protein is CASSSPRDGYEQYF.